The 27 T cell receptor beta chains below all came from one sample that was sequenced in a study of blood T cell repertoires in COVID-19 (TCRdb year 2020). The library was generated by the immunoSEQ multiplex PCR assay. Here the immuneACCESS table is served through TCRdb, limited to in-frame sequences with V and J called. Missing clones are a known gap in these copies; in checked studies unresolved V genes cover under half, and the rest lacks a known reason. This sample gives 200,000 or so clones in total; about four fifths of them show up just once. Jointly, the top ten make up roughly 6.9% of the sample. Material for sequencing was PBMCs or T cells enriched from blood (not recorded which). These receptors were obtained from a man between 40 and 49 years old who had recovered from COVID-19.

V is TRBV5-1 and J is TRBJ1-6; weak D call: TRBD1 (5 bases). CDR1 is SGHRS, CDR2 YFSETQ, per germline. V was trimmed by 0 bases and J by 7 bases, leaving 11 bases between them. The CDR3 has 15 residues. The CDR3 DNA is TGCGCCAGCAGCTTGGGGGACTTTGGGAATTCACCCCTCCACTTT. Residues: CASSLGDFGNSPLHF.

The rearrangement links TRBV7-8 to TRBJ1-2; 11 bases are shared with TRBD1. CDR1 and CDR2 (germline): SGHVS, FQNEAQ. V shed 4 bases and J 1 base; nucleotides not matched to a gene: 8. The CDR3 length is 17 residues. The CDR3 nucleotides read TGTGCCAGCAGCTCAAGGACAGGGGGCCGAAATAACTATGGCTACACCTTC. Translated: CASSSRTGGRNNYGYTF.

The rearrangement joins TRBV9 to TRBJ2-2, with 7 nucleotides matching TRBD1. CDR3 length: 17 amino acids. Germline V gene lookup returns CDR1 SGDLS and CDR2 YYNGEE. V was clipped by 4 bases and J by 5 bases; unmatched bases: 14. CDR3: CASSLSFTGTVTGELFF. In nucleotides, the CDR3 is TGTGCCAGCAGCCTAAGTTTTACCGGGACAGTGACCGGGGAGCTGTTTTTT.

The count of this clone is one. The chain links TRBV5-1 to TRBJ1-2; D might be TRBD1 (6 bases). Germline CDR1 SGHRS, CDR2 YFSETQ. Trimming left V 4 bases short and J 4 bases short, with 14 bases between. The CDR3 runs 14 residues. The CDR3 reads CASSASDSLYGYTF. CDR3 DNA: TGCGCCAGCAGCGCCTCGGACAGCCTCTATGGCTACACCTTC. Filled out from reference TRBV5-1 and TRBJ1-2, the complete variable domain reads KAGVTQTPRYLIKTRGQQVTLSCSPISGHRSVSWYQQTPGQGLQFLFEYFSETQRNKGNFPGRFSGRQFSNSRSEMNVSTLELGDSALYLCASSASDSLYGYTFGSGTRLTVV.

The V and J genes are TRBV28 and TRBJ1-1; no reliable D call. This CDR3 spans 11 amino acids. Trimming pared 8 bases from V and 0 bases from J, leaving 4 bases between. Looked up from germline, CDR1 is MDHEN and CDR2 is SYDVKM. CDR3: CASRVNTEAFF. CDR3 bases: TGTGCCAGCCGGGTGAACACTGAAGCTTTCTTT.

The CDR3: CASSSGQGVRGYTF. The DNA of the CDR3 is TGTGCCAGCAGCTCGGGACAGGGGGTTCGTGGCTACACCTTC. This chain connects TRBV11-1 to TRBJ1-2, with 11 positions matching TRBD1. Germline-derived CDR1 and CDR2 are SGHAT and FQDESV (reference sequence). The CDR3 is made up of 14 amino acids. V was pared by 4 bases and J by 7 bases, with 5 bases of the junction left unmatched.

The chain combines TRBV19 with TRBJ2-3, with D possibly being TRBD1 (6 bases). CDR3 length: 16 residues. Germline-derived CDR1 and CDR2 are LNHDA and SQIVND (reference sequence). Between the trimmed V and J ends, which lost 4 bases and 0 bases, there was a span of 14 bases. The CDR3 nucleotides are TGTGCCAGTAGTACAGGGGCAGGGTACAGCACAGATACGCAGTATTTT. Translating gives CASSTGAGYSTDTQYF.

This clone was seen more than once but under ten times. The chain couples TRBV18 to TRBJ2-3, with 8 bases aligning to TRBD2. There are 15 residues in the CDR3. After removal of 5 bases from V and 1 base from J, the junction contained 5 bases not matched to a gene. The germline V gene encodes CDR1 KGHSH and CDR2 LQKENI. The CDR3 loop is CASSSRGGGTDTQYF. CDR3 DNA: TGTGCCAGCTCATCCCGGGGGGGAGGCACAGATACGCAGTATTTT.

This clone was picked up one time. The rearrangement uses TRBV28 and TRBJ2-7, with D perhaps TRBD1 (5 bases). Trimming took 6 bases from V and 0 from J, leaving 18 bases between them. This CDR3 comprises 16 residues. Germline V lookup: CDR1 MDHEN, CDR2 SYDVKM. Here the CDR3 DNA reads TGTGCCAGCAGCCAACCAAGAGGACACGGCTCCTACGAGCAGTACTTC. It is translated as CASSQPRGHGSYEQYF.

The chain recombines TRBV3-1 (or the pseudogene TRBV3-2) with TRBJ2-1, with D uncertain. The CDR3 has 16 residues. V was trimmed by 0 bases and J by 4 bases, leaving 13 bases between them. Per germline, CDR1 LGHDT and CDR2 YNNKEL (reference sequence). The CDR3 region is CASSQDLAESYNEQFF. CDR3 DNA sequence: TGTGCCAGCAGCCAAGATTTGGCGGAATCGTACAATGAGCAGTTCTTC.

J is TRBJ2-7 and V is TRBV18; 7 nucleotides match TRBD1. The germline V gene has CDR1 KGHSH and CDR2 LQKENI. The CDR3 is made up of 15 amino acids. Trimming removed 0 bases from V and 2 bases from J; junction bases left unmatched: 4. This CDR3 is CASSPPGQPAYEQYF. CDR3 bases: TGTGCCAGCTCACCACCGGGACAGCCAGCCTACGAGCAGTACTTC. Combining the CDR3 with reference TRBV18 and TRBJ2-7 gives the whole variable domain NAGVMQNPRHLVRRRGQEARLRCSPMKGHSHVYWYRQLPEEGLKFMVYLQKENIIDESGMPKERFSAEFPKEGPSILRIQQVVRGDSAAYFCASSPPGQPAYEQYFGPGTRLTVT.

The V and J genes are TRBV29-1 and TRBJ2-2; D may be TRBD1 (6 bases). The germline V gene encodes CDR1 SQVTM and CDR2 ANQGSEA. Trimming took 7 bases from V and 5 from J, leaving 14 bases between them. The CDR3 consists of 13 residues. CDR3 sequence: CSGDAQGTGELFF. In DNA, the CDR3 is TGCAGCGGAGATGCCCAGGGGACCGGGGAGCTGTTTTTT.

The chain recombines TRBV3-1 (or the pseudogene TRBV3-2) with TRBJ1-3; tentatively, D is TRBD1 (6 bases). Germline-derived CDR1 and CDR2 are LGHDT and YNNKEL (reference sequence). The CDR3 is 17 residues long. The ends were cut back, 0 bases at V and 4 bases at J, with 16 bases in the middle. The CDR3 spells CASSQEAGAIIGNTIYF. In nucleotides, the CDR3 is TGTGCCAGCAGCCAAGAGGCAGGGGCGATCATCGGAAACACCATATATTTT.

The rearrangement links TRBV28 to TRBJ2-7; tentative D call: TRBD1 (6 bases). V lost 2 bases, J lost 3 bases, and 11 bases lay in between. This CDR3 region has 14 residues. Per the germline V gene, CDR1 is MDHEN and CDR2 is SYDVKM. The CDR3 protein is CASSLAGAYYEQYF. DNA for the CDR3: TGTGCCAGCAGTTTAGCAGGGGCCTACTACGAGCAGTACTTC.

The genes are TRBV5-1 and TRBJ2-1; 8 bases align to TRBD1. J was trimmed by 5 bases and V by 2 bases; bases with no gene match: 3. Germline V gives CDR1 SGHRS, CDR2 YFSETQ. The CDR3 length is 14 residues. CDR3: CASSFRTGHNEQFF. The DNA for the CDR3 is TGCGCCAGCAGCTTCAGGACAGGGCACAATGAGCAGTTCTTC.

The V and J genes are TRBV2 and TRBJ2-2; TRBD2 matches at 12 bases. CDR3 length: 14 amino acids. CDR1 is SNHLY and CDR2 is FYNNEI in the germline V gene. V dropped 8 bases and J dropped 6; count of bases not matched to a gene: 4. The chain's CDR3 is CASRLAGGPGELFF. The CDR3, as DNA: TGTGCCAGCCGCCTAGCGGGGGGGCCCGGGGAGCTGTTTTTT. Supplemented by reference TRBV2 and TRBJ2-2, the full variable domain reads EPEVTQTPSHQVTQMGQEVILRCVPISNHLYFYWYRQILGQKVEFLVSFYNNEISEKSEIFDDQFSVERPDGSNFTLKIRSTKLEDSAMYFCASRLAGGPGELFFGEGSRLTVL.

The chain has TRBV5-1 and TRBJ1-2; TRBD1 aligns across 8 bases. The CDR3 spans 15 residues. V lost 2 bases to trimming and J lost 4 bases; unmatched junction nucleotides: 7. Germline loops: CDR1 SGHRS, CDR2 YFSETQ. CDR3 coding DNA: TGCGCCAGCAGCTTACGGACAGGGTCGGCCTATGGCTACACCTTC. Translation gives CASSLRTGSAYGYTF.

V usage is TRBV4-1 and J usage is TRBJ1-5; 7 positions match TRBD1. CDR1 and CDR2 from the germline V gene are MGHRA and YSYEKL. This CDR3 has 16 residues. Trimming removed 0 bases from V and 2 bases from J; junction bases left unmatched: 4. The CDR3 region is CASSQDSGTGNQPQHF. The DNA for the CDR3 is TGCGCCAGCAGCCAAGATTCGGGGACAGGCAATCAGCCCCAGCATTTT.

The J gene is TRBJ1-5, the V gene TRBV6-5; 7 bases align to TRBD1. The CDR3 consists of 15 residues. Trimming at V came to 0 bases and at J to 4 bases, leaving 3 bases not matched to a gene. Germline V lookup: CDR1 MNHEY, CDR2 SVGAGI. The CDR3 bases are TGTGCCAGCAGTTACTCCAGGGGGTCAAATCAGCCCCAGCATTTT. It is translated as CASSYSRGSNQPQHF.

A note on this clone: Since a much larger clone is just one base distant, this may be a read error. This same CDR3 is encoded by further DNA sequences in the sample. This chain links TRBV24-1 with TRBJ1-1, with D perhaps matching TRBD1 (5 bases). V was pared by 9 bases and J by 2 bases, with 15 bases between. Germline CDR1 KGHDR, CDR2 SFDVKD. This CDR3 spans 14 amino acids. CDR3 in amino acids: CATRKGRGNTEAFF. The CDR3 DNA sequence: TGTGCCACCCGTAAAGGAAGGGGTAACACTGAAGCTTTCTTT.

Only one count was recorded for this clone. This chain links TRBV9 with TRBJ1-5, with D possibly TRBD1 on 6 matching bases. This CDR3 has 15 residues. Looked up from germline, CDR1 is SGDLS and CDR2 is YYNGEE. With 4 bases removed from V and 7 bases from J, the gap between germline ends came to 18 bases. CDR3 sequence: CASSSNTGFGQPQHF. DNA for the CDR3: TGTGCCAGCAGCTCAAATACAGGGTTCGGGCAGCCCCAGCATTTT. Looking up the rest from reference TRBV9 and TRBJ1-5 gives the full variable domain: DSGVTQTPKHLITATGQRVTLRCSPRSGDLSVYWYQQSLDQGLQFLIQYYNGEERAKGNILERFSAQQFPDLHSELNLSSLELGDSALYFCASSSNTGFGQPQHFGDGTRLSIL.

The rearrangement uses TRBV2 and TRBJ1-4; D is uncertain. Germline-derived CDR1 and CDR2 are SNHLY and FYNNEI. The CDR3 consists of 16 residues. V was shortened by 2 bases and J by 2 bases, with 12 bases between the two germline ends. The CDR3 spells CASSESLRSTNEKLFF. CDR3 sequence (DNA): TGTGCCAGCAGTGAATCCCTCCGGTCGACTAATGAAAAACTGTTTTTT.

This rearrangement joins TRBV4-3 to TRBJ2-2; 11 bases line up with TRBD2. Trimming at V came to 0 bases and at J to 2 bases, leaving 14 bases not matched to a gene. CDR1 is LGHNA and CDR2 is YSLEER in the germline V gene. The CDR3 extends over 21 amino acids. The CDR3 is CASSQEIGSTSGGPNTGELFF. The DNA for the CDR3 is TGCGCCAGCAGCCAAGAAATAGGTAGTACTAGCGGGGGCCCAAACACCGGGGAGCTGTTTTTT.

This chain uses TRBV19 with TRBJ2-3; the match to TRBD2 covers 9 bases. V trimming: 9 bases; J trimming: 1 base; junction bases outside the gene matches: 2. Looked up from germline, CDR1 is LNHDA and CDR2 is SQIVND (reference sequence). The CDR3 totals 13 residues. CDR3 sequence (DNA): TGTGCCAGCAGGACTAGCGGCACAGATACGCAGTATTTT. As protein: CASRTSGTDTQYF.

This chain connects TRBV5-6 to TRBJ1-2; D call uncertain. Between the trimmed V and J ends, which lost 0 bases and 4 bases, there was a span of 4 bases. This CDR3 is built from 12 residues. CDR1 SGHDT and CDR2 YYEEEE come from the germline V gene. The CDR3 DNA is TGTGCCAGCAGCTTGGCTAGCTATGGCTACACCTTC. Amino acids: CASSLASYGYTF.

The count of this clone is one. CDR3 region: CASSLAGGLGNQPQHF. The CDR3 DNA reads TGTGCCAGCAGCTTGGCAGGGGGCTTAGGAAATCAGCCCCAGCATTTT. The rearrangement uses TRBV5-6 and TRBJ1-5; 8 nucleotides align to TRBD1. V lost 0 bases to trimming and J lost 4 bases; unmatched junction nucleotides: 6. CDR1 is SGHDT and CDR2 is YYEEEE in the germline V gene. The CDR3 is 16 residues long.

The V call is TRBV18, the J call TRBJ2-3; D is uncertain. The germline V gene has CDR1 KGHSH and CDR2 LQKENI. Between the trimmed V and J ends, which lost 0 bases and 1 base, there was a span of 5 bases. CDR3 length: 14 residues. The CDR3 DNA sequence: TGTGCCAGCTCACCACCTTGGCGCACAGATACGCAGTATTTT. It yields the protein CASSPPWRTDTQYF.